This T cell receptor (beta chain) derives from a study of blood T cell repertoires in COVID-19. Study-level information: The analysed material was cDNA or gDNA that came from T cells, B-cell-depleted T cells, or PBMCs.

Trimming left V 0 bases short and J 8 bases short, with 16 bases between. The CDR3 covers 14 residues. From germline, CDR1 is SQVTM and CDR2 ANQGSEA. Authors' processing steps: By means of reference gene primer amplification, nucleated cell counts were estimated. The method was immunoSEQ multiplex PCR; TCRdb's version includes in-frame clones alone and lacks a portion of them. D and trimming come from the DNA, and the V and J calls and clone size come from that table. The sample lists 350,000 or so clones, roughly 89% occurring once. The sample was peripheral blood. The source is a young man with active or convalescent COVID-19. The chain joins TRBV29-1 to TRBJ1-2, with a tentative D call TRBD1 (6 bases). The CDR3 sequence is CSVEDLQGPSGYTF. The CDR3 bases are TGCAGCGTTGAAGATCTTCAGGGGCCAAGCGGCTACACCTTC. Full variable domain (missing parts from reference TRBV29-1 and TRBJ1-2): SAVISQKPSRDICQRGTSLTIQCQVDSQVTMMFWYRQQPGQSLTLIATANQGSEATYESGFVIDKFPISRPNLTFSTLTVSNMSPEDSSIYLCSVEDLQGPSGYTFGSGTRLTVV.